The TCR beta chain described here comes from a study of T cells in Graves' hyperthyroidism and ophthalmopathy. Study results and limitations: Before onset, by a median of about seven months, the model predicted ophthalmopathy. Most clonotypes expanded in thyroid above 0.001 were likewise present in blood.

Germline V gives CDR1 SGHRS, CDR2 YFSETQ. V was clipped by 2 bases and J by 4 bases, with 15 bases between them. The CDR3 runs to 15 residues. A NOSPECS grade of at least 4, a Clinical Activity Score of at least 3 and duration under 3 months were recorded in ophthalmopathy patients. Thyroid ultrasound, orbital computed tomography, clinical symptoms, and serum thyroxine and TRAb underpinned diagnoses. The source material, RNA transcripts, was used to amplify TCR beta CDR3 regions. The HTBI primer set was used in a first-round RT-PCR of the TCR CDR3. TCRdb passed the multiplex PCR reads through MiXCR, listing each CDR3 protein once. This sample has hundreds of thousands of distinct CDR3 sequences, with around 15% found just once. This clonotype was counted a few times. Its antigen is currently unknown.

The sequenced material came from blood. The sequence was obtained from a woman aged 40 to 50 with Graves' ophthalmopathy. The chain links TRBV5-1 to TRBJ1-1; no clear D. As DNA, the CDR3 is TGCGCCAGCAGCTTCCTTGGGTCGACCAGCACTGAAGCTTTCTTT. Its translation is CASSFLGSTSTEAFF.